A single T cell receptor beta chain is shown here with its context. The sample is drawn from a study of early T cells in non-severe SARS-CoV-2 infection. Turning to the study itself: Bulk RNA isolated from unsorted whole blood underwent sequencing; chains were not paired.

TCRdb re-called the 5' RACE reads through MiXCR, storing one row per CDR3 protein. There are roughly 120,000 distinct CDR3 sequences in the sample; about 15% occur only once, and 21% lies in the top ten. Germline-derived CDR1 and CDR2 are MNHEY and SVGEGT. Trimming shortened V by 7 bases and J by 0 bases, and 16 bases separated the two germline ends. The CDR3 has 15 amino acids. The chain has TRBV6-2 or TRBV6-3 and TRBJ2-7; possible D gene TRBD1, 6 bases. The sequenced sample was whole blood. This TCR was sampled from an adult who was a healthcare worker with PCR-confirmed SARS-CoV-2 infection or an uninfected control (not recorded which). The CDR3 is CASNLRQESSYEQYF. CDR3 in DNA: TGTGCCAGCAACCTCCGACAGGAGAGCTCCTACGAGCAGTACTTC.